Each of the 25 T cell receptor beta chains below was sequenced from the same sample in a study of monozygotic twins with inflammatory bowel disease. TCRdb re-called the 5' RACE reads; one entry per CDR3 protein, DNA not given. The sample table sets out roughly 150,000 distinct CDR3 sequences. Sequencing used blood. Receptors were obtained from a human donor with ulcerative colitis or Crohn's disease, or a healthy co-twin of an affected twin (not recorded which).

CDR3 protein: CASTGWSYNEQFF. The genes are TRBV6-1 and TRBJ2-1. CDR3 length: 13 amino acids. Germline V gene sequence: CDR1 MNHNS, CDR2 SASEGT.

The chain combines TRBV6-5 with TRBJ2-3; the TRBD2 assignment by TCRdb is unverifiable without DNA. The CDR3 spans 19 residues. The germline V gene has CDR1 MNHEY and CDR2 SVGAGI. The CDR3: CASSSQLGLAGGPSDTQYF.

The CDR3 reads CASSQFAAGGRTGELFF. The rearrangement joins TRBV11-2 to TRBJ2-2; absent DNA, TCRdb's TRBD2 call cannot be checked. Germline values: CDR1 SGHAT, CDR2 FQNNGV. The length of the CDR3 is 17 residues.

The rearrangement links TRBV20-1 to TRBJ2-1; TCRdb's D call of TRBD2 is untestable without DNA. Germline V gives CDR1 DFQATT, CDR2 SNEGSKA (reference sequence). This CDR3 is 18 amino acids long. This CDR3 reads CSARAPLRREGNYNEQFF.

V gene TRBV24-1 combines with J gene TRBJ1-1. Germline V gene lookup returns CDR1 KGHDR and CDR2 SFDVKD. The CDR3 is made up of 14 amino acids. The CDR3 here is CATSAGPAATEAFF.

V is TRBV19 and J is TRBJ2-5; TCRdb's assignment of TRBD1 cannot be checked, as there is no DNA. The CDR3 runs 13 residues. The germline gives CDR1 LNHDA, CDR2 SQIVND (reference sequence). CDR3 sequence: CASSQDSWETQYF.

The rearrangement uses TRBV7-2 and TRBJ1-2; TCRdb gives TRBD1 as the D gene, but with no DNA this cannot be confirmed. The CDR3 covers 17 residues. Looked up from germline, CDR1 is SGHTA and CDR2 is FQGNSA. The CDR3 here is CASSLTSRTGGNYGYTF.

J is TRBJ2-3 and V is TRBV2; TCRdb indicates TRBD2, and absent DNA this call remains unverified. The germline CDR1 and CDR2 sequences are SNHLY and FYNNEI. CDR3 size: 16 residues. The CDR3: CASKGTSGSRTDTQYF.

The chain links TRBV5-4 to TRBJ2-2; lacking DNA, the TRBD2 call made by TCRdb goes unchecked. The CDR3 extends over 17 amino acids. Per germline, CDR1 SGHNT and CDR2 YYREEE (reference sequence). This CDR3 is CASSLALRQQETGELFF.

The chain carries TRBV7-9 and TRBJ2-1; the D call from TCRdb, TRBD1, cannot be confirmed without DNA. The CDR3 contains 13 residues. The germline gives CDR1 SEHNR, CDR2 FQNEAQ (reference sequence). The CDR3 protein is CASSPPPGGEQFF.

The chain has TRBV7-3 and TRBJ2-2; the D call of TRBD1 rests on TCRdb alone, since no DNA is present to check it. This CDR3 is 18 amino acids long. Germline V gene lookup returns CDR1 SGHTA and CDR2 FQGTGA. The CDR3 protein is CASSFSNTGVMNTGELFF.

The chain has TRBV6-4 and TRBJ1-1; TCRdb proposes TRBD1, but this gene call is untestable without DNA. There are 14 residues in the CDR3. Germline loops: CDR1 MRHNA, CDR2 SNTAGT. The CDR3 sequence: CASSEASQGTEAFF.

The chain has TRBV5-1 and TRBJ1-3; lacking DNA, the TRBD1 call made by TCRdb goes unchecked. Germline V gene data show CDR1 as SGHRS and CDR2 as YFSETQ. CDR3 size: 14 residues. The CDR3 sequence is CASRTESSGNTIYF.

The chain links TRBV6-2 or TRBV6-3 to TRBJ1-5. The CDR3 has 12 amino acids. Germline-derived CDR1 and CDR2 are MNHEY and SVGEGT. The CDR3 loop is CASRDRDQPQHF.

V is TRBV19 and J is TRBJ1-5; lacking DNA, the TRBD1 call made by TCRdb goes unchecked. The CDR3 sequence is 15 residues long. Germline V CDR1 and CDR2: LNHDA, SQIVND (reference sequence). The CDR3 loop is CASSQGTGYNQPQHF.

CDR3 region: CASSVAGSGTNEQFF. The rearrangement links TRBV9 to TRBJ2-1; the TCRdb D gene call, TRBD2, has no DNA to confirm it. The CDR3 length is 15 residues. Germline lookup yields CDR1 SGDLS and CDR2 YYNGEE.

The chain is built from TRBV20-1 and TRBJ2-7. The CDR3 contains 12 residues. The germline gives CDR1 DFQATT, CDR2 SNEGSKA (reference sequence). The CDR3 here is CSARVQSYEQYF.

The CDR3 region is CATSGDLDEQFF. V is TRBV24-1 and J is TRBJ2-1; TCRdb calls TRBD1, which cannot be checked without DNA. CDR3 length equals 12 residues. Germline assignment: CDR1 KGHDR and CDR2 SFDVKD.

The V and J genes are TRBV5-1 and TRBJ2-3; TCRdb designates TRBD2, a call that cannot be tested without DNA. Germline V CDR1 and CDR2: SGHRS, YFSETQ. The CDR3 spans 18 residues. The chain's CDR3 is CASSPGLAGGRRTDTQYF.

The rearrangement joins TRBV7-3 to TRBJ2-3; TCRdb's D gene call, TRBD1, goes unchecked for lack of DNA. The CDR3 spans 16 residues. The germline V gene has CDR1 SGHTA and CDR2 FQGTGA. Here the CDR3 reads CASSLDRAVSTDTQYF.

The chain couples TRBV30 to TRBJ2-2. The CDR3 covers 13 residues. Germline V gives CDR1 GTSNPN, CDR2 SVGIG (reference sequence). The CDR3 reads CAWRPESTGELFF.

This sequence joins TRBV7-9 and TRBJ2-2; the D gene TCRdb calls, TRBD1, cannot be checked with no DNA. The germline V gene encodes CDR1 SEHNR and CDR2 FQNEAQ (reference sequence). This CDR3 is built from 17 residues. CDR3 residues: CASSPRQGASDTGELFF. Based on the CDR3 plus reference TRBV7-9 and TRBJ2-2, the full variable domain is DTGVSQNPRHKITKRGQNVTFRCDPISEHNRLYWYRQTLGQGPEFLTYFQNEAQLEKSRLLSDRFSAERPKGSFSTLEIQRTEQGDSAMYLCASSPRQGASDTGELFFGEGSRLTVL.

The chain has TRBV5-6 and TRBJ2-1; there is no DNA to check the TCRdb D call of TRBD2. The germline gives CDR1 SGHDT, CDR2 YYEEEE. This CDR3 region has 15 residues. CDR3 sequence: CASSFTAVSYNEQFF.

The chain links TRBV2 to TRBJ2-1; the TRBD2 assignment by TCRdb is unverifiable without DNA. The CDR3 runs to 16 residues. Germline CDR1 SNHLY, CDR2 FYNNEI. The CDR3 reads CASSLGLAGVIYEQFF.

The J gene is TRBJ1-3, the V gene TRBV28; with no DNA, the TCRdb D assignment of TRBD1 cannot be verified. The length of the CDR3 is 15 residues. CDR1 is MDHEN, CDR2 SYDVKM, per germline. Here the CDR3 reads CASSLWDRGGNTIYF.